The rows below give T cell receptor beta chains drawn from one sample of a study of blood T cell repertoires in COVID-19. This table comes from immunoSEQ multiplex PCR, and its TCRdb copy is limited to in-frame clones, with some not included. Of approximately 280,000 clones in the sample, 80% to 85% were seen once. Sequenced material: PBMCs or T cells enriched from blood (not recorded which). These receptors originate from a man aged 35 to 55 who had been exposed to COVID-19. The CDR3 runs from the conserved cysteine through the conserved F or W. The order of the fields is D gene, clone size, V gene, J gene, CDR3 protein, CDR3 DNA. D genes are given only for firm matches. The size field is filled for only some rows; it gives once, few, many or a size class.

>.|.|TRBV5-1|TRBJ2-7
CASSSRSAGTQFYEQYF
TGCGCCAGCAGCTCGCGATCGGCCGGGACACAATTCTACGAGCAGTACTTC
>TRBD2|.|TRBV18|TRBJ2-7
CASSPASGSTDEQYF
TGTGCCAGCTCACCAGCTAGCGGGAGCACCGACGAGCAGTACTTC
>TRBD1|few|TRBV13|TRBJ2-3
CASSSRTGDINGGTDTQYF
TGTGCCAGCAGCTCTAGGACAGGGGATATTAATGGGGGCACAGATACGCAGTATTTT
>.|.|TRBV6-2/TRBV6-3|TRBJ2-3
CASSTPKRNTQYF
TGTGCCAGCAGTACCCCAAAGCGGAATACGCAGTATTTT
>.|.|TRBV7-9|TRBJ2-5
CASSFIEGTQYF
TGTGCCAGCAGCTTTATAGAGGGGACCCAGTACTTC
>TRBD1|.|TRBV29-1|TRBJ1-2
CSGHILREGAGGYTF
TGCAGCGGCCACATTTTACGAGAGGGGGCCGGTGGCTACACCTTC
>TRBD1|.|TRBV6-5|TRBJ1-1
CASRRDRVGDTEAFF
TGTGCCAGCAGAAGGGACAGGGTGGGGGACACTGAAGCTTTCTTT
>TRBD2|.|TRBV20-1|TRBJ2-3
CSASLASGNADTQYF
TGCAGTGCTAGTCTCGCTAGCGGGAACGCAGATACGCAGTATTTT
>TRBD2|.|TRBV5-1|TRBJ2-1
CASSLRGVNNEQFF
TGCGCCAGCAGCTTGCGGGGGGTGAACAATGAGCAGTTCTTC
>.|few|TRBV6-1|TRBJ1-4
CASSDRGGREKLFF
TGTGCCAGCAGTGACAGGGGAGGGAGGGAAAAACTGTTTTTT
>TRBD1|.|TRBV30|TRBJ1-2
CAWSSPTGDHGYTF
TGTGCCTGGAGTTCCCCGACAGGGGACCATGGCTACACCTTC
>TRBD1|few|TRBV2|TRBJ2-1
CASSGDRGEEQFF
TGTGCCAGCAGTGGGGACAGGGGCGAGGAGCAGTTCTTC
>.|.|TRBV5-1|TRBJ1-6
CASSLGQPHSPLHF
TGCGCCAGCAGCTTGGGACAGCCCCATTCACCCCTCCACTTT
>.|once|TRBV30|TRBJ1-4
CAWKTGNEKLFF
TGTGCCTGGAAGACTGGTAATGAAAAACTGTTTTTT
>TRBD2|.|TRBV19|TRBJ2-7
CASRSLIGTSGTYEQYF
TGTGCCAGTAGATCCCTCATCGGGACTAGCGGAACCTACGAGCAGTACTTC
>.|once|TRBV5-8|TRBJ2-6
CASSPETGTGANVLTF
TGTGCCAGCAGCCCAGAGACAGGTACTGGGGCCAACGTCCTGACTTTC
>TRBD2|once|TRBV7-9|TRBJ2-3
CASSLEGGRHTQYF
TGTGCCAGCAGCTTAGAGGGCGGGAGACATACGCAGTATTTT
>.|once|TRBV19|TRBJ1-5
CATGFSNQPQHF
TGTGCCACCGGGTTTAGCAATCAGCCCCAGCATTTT
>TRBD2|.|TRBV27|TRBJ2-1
CASTLGGGSPDEQFF
TGTGCCAGCACTCTGGGGGGGGGAAGTCCTGATGAGCAGTTCTTC
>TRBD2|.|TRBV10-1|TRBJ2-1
CASTGTRFKNEQFF
TGCGCCAGCACCGGGACTAGGTTTAAGAATGAGCAGTTCTTC
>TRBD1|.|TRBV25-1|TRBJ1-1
CASSAGQGHTEAFF
TGTGCCAGCAGTGCCGGACAGGGACACACTGAAGCTTTCTTT
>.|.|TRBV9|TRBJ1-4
CASSVGANDEKLFF
TGTGCCAGCAGCGTAGGGGCCAATGATGAAAAACTGTTTTTT
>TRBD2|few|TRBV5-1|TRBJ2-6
CASSPGGGASGANVLTF
TGCGCCAGCAGCCCGGGAGGAGGAGCCTCTGGGGCCAACGTCCTGACTTTC
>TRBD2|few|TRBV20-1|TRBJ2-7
CSASRTSGSYEQYF
TGCAGTGCTAGTAGAACTAGCGGTTCCTACGAGCAGTACTTC
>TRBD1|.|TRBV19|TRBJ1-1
CASSIAGTGTEAFF
TGTGCCAGTAGTATCGCCGGGACAGGCACTGAAGCTTTCTTT
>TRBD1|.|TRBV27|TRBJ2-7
CASSTRQGTYEQYF
TGTGCCAGCAGTACGCGACAGGGGACCTACGAGCAGTACTTC
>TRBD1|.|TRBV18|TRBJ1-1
CASSPDRARTFF
TGTGCCAGCTCACCGGACAGGGCAAGAACTTTCTTT
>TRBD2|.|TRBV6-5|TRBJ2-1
CASRLTSGMYEQFF
TGTGCCAGCAGACTGACTAGCGGGATGTATGAGCAGTTCTTC
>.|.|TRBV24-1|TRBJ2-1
CATSDWGRTDINEQFF
TGTGCCACCAGTGATTGGGGGCGGACGGATATCAATGAGCAGTTCTTC
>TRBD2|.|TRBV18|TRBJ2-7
CASSPPNSGSYEQYF
TGTGCCAGCTCACCACCCAATAGCGGGTCCTACGAGCAGTACTTC
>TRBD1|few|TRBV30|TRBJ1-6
CAWSGQGLLHF
TGTGCCTGGAGTGGACAGGGGCTCCTCCACTTT
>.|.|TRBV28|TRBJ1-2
CASSLASLYGYTF
TGTGCCAGCAGTTTGGCTTCATTGTATGGCTACACCTTC
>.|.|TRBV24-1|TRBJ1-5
CATSDSTPEDGEDQPQHF
TGTGCCACCAGTGATTCGACCCCCGAGGACGGGGAGGATCAGCCCCAGCATTTT
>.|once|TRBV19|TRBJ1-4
CASSTKRGEKLFF
TGTGCCAGTAGCACCAAACGAGGTGAAAAACTGTTTTTT
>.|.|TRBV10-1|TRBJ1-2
CASSETGTYGYTF
TGCGCCAGCAGTGAGACAGGGACCTATGGCTACACCTTC
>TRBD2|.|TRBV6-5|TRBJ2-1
CASVGGEVLLYEQFF
TGTGCCAGCGTTGGGGGGGAGGTTTTATTATATGAGCAGTTCTTC
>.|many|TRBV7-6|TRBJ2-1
CASSLLPNEQFF
TGTGCCAGCAGCTTACTTCCCAATGAGCAGTTCTTC
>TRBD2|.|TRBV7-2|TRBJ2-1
CASSTAYSGGDEQFF
TGTGCCAGCAGCACAGCGTATAGCGGGGGGGATGAGCAGTTCTTC
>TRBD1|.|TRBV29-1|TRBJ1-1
CSVGGQGTEAFF
TGCAGCGTTGGCGGACAGGGCACTGAAGCTTTCTTT
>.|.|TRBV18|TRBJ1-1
CASSPLSGSMNTEAFF
TGTGCCAGCTCACCATTGTCAGGGTCGATGAACACTGAAGCTTTCTTT
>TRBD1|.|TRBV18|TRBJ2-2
CASSPYQGAPMNTGELFF
TGTGCCAGCTCACCTTATCAGGGGGCCCCAATGAACACCGGGGAGCTGTTTTTT